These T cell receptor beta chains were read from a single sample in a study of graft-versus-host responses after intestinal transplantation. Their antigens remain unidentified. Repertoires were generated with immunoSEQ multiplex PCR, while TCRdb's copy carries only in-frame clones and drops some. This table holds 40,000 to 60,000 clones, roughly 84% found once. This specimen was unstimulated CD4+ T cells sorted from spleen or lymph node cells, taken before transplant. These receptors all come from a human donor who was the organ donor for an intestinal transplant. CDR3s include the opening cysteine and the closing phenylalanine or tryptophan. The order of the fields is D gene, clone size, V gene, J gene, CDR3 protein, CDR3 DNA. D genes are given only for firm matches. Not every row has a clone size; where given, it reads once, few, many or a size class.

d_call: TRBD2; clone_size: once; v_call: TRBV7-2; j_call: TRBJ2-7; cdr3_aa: CASSLASGGAEQYF; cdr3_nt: TGTGCCAGCAGCTTAGCTAGCGGGGGGGCCGAGCAGTACTTC
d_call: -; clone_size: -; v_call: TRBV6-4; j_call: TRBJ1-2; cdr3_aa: CASSDLDGSYTF; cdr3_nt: TGTGCCAGCAGTGACTTAGACGGAAGCTACACCTTC
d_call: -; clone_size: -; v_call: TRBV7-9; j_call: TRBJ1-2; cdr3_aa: CASSSLLGALGYTF; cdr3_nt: TGTGCCAGCAGCTCGTTATTGGGTGCCCTGGGCTACACCTTC
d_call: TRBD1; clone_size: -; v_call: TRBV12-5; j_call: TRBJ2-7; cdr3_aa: CASGRTGGHYEQYF; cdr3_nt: TGTGCTAGTGGAAGGACAGGGGGCCACTACGAGCAGTACTTC
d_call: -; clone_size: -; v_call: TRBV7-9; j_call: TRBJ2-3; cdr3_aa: CASSLLGVADTQYF; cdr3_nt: TGTGCCAGCAGCCTACTAGGAGTTGCAGATACGCAGTATTTT
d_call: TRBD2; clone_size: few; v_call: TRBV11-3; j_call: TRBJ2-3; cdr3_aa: CASSLASGRADTQYF; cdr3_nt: TGTGCCAGCAGCTTAGCTAGCGGGAGGGCAGATACGCAGTATTTT
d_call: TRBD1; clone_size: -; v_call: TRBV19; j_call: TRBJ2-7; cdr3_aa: CASSFLDRSSYEQYF; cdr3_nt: TGTGCCAGTAGTTTCCTGGACAGGAGCTCCTACGAGCAGTACTTC
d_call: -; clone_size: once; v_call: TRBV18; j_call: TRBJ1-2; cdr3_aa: CASSPKDLNYGYTF; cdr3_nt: TGTGCCAGCTCACCAAAGGACCTAAACTATGGCTACACCTTC
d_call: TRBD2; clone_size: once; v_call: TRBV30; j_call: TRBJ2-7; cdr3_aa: CAWSAGGGLYEQYF; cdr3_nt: TGTGCCTGGAGCGCGGGAGGGGGGCTGTACGAGCAGTACTTC
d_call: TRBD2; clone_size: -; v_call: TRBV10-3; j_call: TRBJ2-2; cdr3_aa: CAISGTSGNLGELFF; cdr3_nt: TGTGCCATCAGTGGGACTAGCGGGAATCTCGGGGAGCTGTTTTTT